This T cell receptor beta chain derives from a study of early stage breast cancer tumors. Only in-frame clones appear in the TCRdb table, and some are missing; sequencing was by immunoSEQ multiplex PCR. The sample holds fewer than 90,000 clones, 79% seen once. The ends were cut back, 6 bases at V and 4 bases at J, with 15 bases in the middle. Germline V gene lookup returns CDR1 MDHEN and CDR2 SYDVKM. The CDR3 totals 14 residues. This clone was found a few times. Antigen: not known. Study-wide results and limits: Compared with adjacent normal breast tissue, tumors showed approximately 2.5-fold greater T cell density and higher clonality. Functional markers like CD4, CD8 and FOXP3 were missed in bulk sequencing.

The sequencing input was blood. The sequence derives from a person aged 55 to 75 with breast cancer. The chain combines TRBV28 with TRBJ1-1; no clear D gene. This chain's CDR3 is CASSLGGEITEAFF. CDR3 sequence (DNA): TGTGCCAGCAGCTTGGGTGGGGAGATCACTGAAGCTTTCTTT.